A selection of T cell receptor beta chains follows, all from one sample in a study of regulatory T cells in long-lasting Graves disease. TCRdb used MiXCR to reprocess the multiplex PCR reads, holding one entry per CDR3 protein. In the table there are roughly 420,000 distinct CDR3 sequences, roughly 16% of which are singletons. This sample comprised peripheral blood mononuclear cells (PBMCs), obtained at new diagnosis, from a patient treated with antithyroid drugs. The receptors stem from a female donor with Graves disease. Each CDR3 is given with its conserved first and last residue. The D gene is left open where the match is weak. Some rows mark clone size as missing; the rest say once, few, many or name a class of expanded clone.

TGTGCCAGCAGCTCCTCTGGGGGCAGCGGGGGGACCTACAATGAGCAGTTCTTC | CASSSSGGSGGTYNEQFF | TRBD2 | 18 | TRBJ2-1 | TRBV7-2 | NA
TGTGCCAGCAGCTTATGGGATGGAGGGCCAGATACGCAGTATTTT | CASSLWDGGPDTQYF | NA | 15 | TRBJ2-3 | TRBV11-1 | many
TGCAGTGCTAGTCTGGGGGACTTGAACACTGAAGCTTTCTTT | CSASLGDLNTEAFF | NA | 14 | TRBJ1-1 | TRBV20-1 | many
TGTGCCAGCAATCAGTTGAACACTGAAGCTTTCTTT | CASNQLNTEAFF | NA | 12 | TRBJ1-1 | TRBV25-1 | NA
TGTGCCAGCAGGCCCCTAGCGGGAGGGTTACGGGGTTACAATGAGCAGTTCTTC | CASRPLAGGLRGYNEQFF | TRBD2 | 18 | TRBJ2-1 | TRBV6-1 | many
TGCAGTGCTAGAGAGGCACTAGCGGGGACTTTATCCTACAATGAGCAGTTCTTC | CSAREALAGTLSYNEQFF | TRBD2 | 18 | TRBJ2-1 | TRBV20-1 | many
TGCAGTGCAGAGACAGGGGGAAAGACCCAGTACTTC | CSAETGGKTQYF | TRBD1 | 12 | TRBJ2-5 | TRBV20-1 | NA
TGTGCCAGCTCACCAGGACTAGCGGGAGGGGGCACGCAGCAGTTCTTC | CASSPGLAGGGTQQFF | TRBD2 | 16 | TRBJ2-1 | TRBV18 | few
TGTGCCAGCAGCTTTGAGGTAGTTAACTATGGCTACACCTTC | CASSFEVVNYGYTF | NA | 14 | TRBJ1-2 | TRBV7-9 | few
TGCGCCAGCAGCCAAGTGTCCCCAGCAGGGGAGCTGTTTTTT | CASSQVSPAGELFF | NA | 14 | TRBJ2-2 | TRBV4-3 | NA
TGTGCCAGCAGCTTAGGAAGGGCTAGCGGAGCGTACGAGCAGTACTTC | CASSLGRASGAYEQYF | TRBD2 | 16 | TRBJ2-7 | TRBV7-2 | many
TGTGCCAGCAGTTTATCGACAGGGAGCTCCTACAATGAGCAGTTCTTC | CASSLSTGSSYNEQFF | TRBD1 | 16 | TRBJ2-1 | TRBV27 | NA
TGTGCCAGCAGCGACAACAATTACAATGAGCAGTTCTTC | CASSDNNYNEQFF | NA | 13 | TRBJ2-1 | TRBV11-2 | many
TGTGCCATCAGTGGGCCCTATGGCTACACCTTC | CAISGPYGYTF | NA | 11 | TRBJ1-2 | TRBV10-3 | NA
TGTGCCAGCAGCTTAGATGCGACGAACTATCAGCCCCAGCATTTT | CASSLDATNYQPQHF | NA | 15 | TRBJ1-5 | TRBV7-2 | NA
TGCGCCAGCAGCTTTGGGGACAGGGACAATGAGCAGTTCTTC | CASSFGDRDNEQFF | TRBD1 | 14 | TRBJ2-1 | TRBV5-1 | NA
TGTGCCAGCAGTTATGGGCTCATGAACACTGAAGCTTTCTTT | CASSYGLMNTEAFF | NA | 14 | TRBJ1-1 | TRBV28 | NA
TGCGCCAGCAGCTTTTACAGGGGATGGGGCAATGAGCAGTTCTTC | CASSFYRGWGNEQFF | TRBD1 | 15 | TRBJ2-1 | TRBV5-1 | many
TGCGCCAGCAGCTCCGGCACTAGCACAGATACGCAGTATTTT | CASSSGTSTDTQYF | NA | 14 | TRBJ2-3 | TRBV5-1 | few
TGCGCCAGCACAACGACAGGGAACACAGATACGCAGTATTTT | CASTTTGNTDTQYF | TRBD1 | 14 | TRBJ2-3 | TRBV5-1 | NA
TGTGCCAGCTCGGGACGGCTCTATGGCTACACCTTC | CASSGRLYGYTF | NA | 12 | TRBJ1-2 | TRBV6-2/TRBV6-3 | many
TGTGCCAGCAGTTTGGGAGACAGTAACTACGAGCAGTACTTC | CASSLGDSNYEQYF | NA | 14 | TRBJ2-7 | TRBV27 | many
TGTGCCAGTACCGCGGGGTGGAGGGCCCAAGAGACCCAGTACTTC | CASTAGWRAQETQYF | NA | 15 | TRBJ2-5 | TRBV11-2 | few
TGTGCCAGCAGCTTCTCGACAGGGAGCGCTTCACCCCTCCACTTT | CASSFSTGSASPLHF | TRBD1 | 15 | TRBJ1-6 | TRBV9 | NA
TGCAGCGTTGGGGGTGCGGGAGGCTCCTACAATGGGCAGTTCTTC | CSVGGAGGSYNGQFF | TRBD2 | 15 | TRBJ2-1 | TRBV29-1 | NA
TGTGCCAGCAGTTTATTCGGTGCGGCTAGCGGAGCCTACGAGCAGTACTTC | CASSLFGAASGAYEQYF | TRBD2 | 17 | TRBJ2-7 | TRBV28 | many
TGTGCCAGCAATGACAGGGGGGCGGATCAGCCCCAGCATTTT | CASNDRGADQPQHF | TRBD1 | 14 | TRBJ1-5 | TRBV6-1 | many
TGTGCCAGCAGTTCCCGGGACAGGGGGAGTAGCAATCAGCCCCAGCATTTT | CASSSRDRGSSNQPQHF | TRBD1 | 17 | TRBJ1-5 | TRBV28 | many
TGTGCCAGCAGTTTAGGATTAGGGGGGGCTCAGGGCGAGCAGTACTTC | CASSLGLGGAQGEQYF | NA | 16 | TRBJ2-7 | TRBV12-3/TRBV12-4 | many
TGTGCCAGCAGTTTAGCGAGGGTCCAGCCCCAGCATTTT | CASSLARVQPQHF | NA | 13 | TRBJ1-5 | TRBV12-3/TRBV12-4 | many
TGCGCCAGCAGCGCCCCGTACTTGGGAAAGAGCACAGATACGCAGTATTTT | CASSAPYLGKSTDTQYF | NA | 17 | TRBJ2-3 | TRBV5-1 | few
TGTGCCAGCAGACCTGAGGCTACTACCGGGGAGCTGTTTTTT | CASRPEATTGELFF | NA | 14 | TRBJ2-2 | TRBV7-3 | NA